The entry below gives a single T cell receptor (beta chain) sequence along with its context. The target antigen is unknown. The data were obtained in a study of lymphopenia after photon versus proton radiotherapy. Overall study results and limits: Post-nadir TCR diversity decline inversely tracked overall survival among those who died. Survival link was tested only in deceased patients; proton benefit remains a possibility. Photon-treated patients lost naive T cells and TCR diversity; proton-treated stayed stable.

Assay used: immunoSEQ multiplex PCR; TCRdb lists only in-frame clones, some missing. The profile shows some 38,000 clones, approximately 90% of them singletons. The CDR3 spans 16 residues. V was cut by 6 bases and J by 3 bases, with 19 bases left in between. Germline lookup yields CDR1 MDHEN and CDR2 SYDVKM. The clonotype was recovered from a man aged 55 to 70 with cholangiocarcinoma. The rearrangement joins TRBV28 to TRBJ2-3, with D possibly TRBD1 on 6 matching bases. This material consisted of peripheral blood, taken from a patient treated with photon-based radiotherapy. The CDR3 nucleotides read TGTGCCAGCAGCGTACAGGGTGGGGCACATACAGATACGCAGTATTTT. Its protein product is CASSVQGGAHTDTQYF.